The 21 T cell receptor beta chains in this list originate from one sample, sequenced in a study of shared T cell receptors in the human thymus. Method: immunoSEQ multiplex PCR; TCRdb's copy keeps in-frame clones and lacks some. Of roughly 410,000 clones in the sample, 85% to 95% were seen once. Sequencing was carried out using thymocytes. The receptors shown here come from a human donor.

The V call is TRBV6-1, the J call TRBJ2-3; D is tentatively TRBD1 or TRBD2 (5 bases each). The V gene lost 4 bases and the J gene lost 1 base, with 9 bases spanning the gap. The CDR3 contains 14 residues. Germline-derived CDR1 and CDR2 are MNHNS and SASEGT. CDR3 amino acids: CASSGGWGTDTQYF. Written as DNA, the CDR3 is TGTGCCAGCAGTGGGGGGTGGGGCACAGATACGCAGTATTTT.

This chain links TRBV6-1 with TRBJ2-3; the D call may be TRBD1 or TRBD2 (5 bases each). Germline assignment: CDR1 MNHNS and CDR2 SASEGT. Trimming pared 2 bases from V and 4 bases from J, leaving 16 bases between. The CDR3 is 16 amino acids. CDR3 protein: CASSELGTFSADTQYF. CDR3 sequence (DNA): TGTGCCAGCAGTGAACTCGGGACCTTTTCCGCAGATACGCAGTATTTT.

The chain couples TRBV27 to TRBJ1-1, with TRBD1 matching over 8 bases. This CDR3 has 14 residues. V lost 6 bases, J lost 4 bases, and 7 bases stayed unmatched. Germline assignment: CDR1 MNHEY and CDR2 SMNVEV (reference sequence). CDR3 in amino acids: CASSTDRAGTEAFF. For the CDR3, the DNA is TGTGCCAGCAGCACGGACAGGGCGGGCACTGAAGCTTTCTTT.

The rearrangement links TRBV6-4 to TRBJ2-3, with a possible D match to TRBD1 (5 bases). Per the germline V gene, CDR1 is MRHNA and CDR2 is SNTAGT. The CDR3 covers 12 residues. Trimming removed 3 bases at V and 8 bases at J, with 9 bases between. Written as DNA, the CDR3 is TGTGCCAGCAGTGAACAGCAGGGTACGCAGTATTTT. Its translation: CASSEQQGTQYF.

The sample holds one count of this clone. This sequence joins TRBV5-6 and TRBJ1-1; D is perhaps TRBD1 (5 bases). V lost 3 bases to trimming and J lost 1 base, with 19 bases between them. Germline lookup yields CDR1 SGHDT and CDR2 YYEEEE. This CDR3 is 17 amino acids long. CDR3 sequence (DNA): TGTGCCAGCAGCTCGGCGGTAGGGACTCCGACGAACACTGAAGCTTTCTTT. Translating it yields CASSSAVGTPTNTEAFF.

This clone came up a few times. The chain joins TRBV7-9 to TRBJ1-1; D is unresolved. Germline V gene lookup returns CDR1 SEHNR and CDR2 FQNEAQ (reference sequence). CDR3 length: 14 amino acids. V was cut by 1 base and J by 0 bases, with 6 bases left in between. The CDR3 DNA reads TGTGCCAGCAGCTTAGAACATATGAACACTGAAGCTTTCTTT. This translates into CASSLEHMNTEAFF.

V is TRBV27 and J is TRBJ1-5; TRBD1 might be the D (5 bases). This CDR3 comprises 14 residues. Germline V gene lookup returns CDR1 MNHEY and CDR2 SMNVEV (reference sequence). V was trimmed by 4 bases and J by 7 bases, leaving 14 bases between them. The CDR3 region is CASSYAGRGQPQHF. DNA for the CDR3: TGTGCCAGCAGTTATGCGGGTCGGGGGCAGCCCCAGCATTTT.

The chain is built from TRBV11-3 and TRBJ2-4; D gene uncertain. Germline CDR1 is SGHNT and CDR2 is YENEEA. Trimming shortened V by 0 bases and J by 11 bases, and 2 bases separated the two germline ends. The length of the CDR3 is 10 residues. The CDR3 here is CASSLELQYF. CDR3 in DNA: TGTGCCAGCAGCTTAGAGCTTCAGTACTTC.

V and J are TRBV9 and TRBJ2-1, with D perhaps matching TRBD1 (5 bases). This CDR3 is 16 amino acids long. V shed 4 bases and J shed 3 bases, with 17 bases lying between them. The germline V gene has CDR1 SGDLS and CDR2 YYNGEE. The CDR3 DNA sequence: TGTGCCAGCAGCCACCCAAGGGAAGGGGTCTACAATGAGCAGTTCTTC. Translated: CASSHPREGVYNEQFF.

The genes are TRBV12-5 and TRBJ1-3, with a possible D match to TRBD1 (5 bases). Looked up from germline, CDR1 is LGHNT and CDR2 is FRNRAP. There are 14 residues in the CDR3. The V gene lost 2 bases and the J gene lost 2 bases, with 7 bases spanning the gap. The CDR3 region is CASGLSGAGNTIYF. In DNA, the CDR3 is TGTGCTAGTGGTTTGTCGGGGGCTGGAAACACCATATATTTT.

The chain couples TRBV20-1 to TRBJ2-1; D is uncertain. The CDR3 spans 11 residues. The germline V gene encodes CDR1 DFQATT and CDR2 SNEGSKA (reference sequence). Trimming removed 5 bases from V and 1 base from J, with 3 bases in between. The CDR3 loop is CSAGSYNEQFF. CDR3 nucleotides: TGCAGTGCTGGTTCCTACAATGAGCAGTTCTTC.

The chain couples TRBV6-1 to TRBJ2-7; no reliable D call. This CDR3 has 12 amino acids. The germline V and J ends were trimmed by 8 bases and 3 bases, with 11 bases remaining between them. Germline V CDR1 and CDR2: MNHNS, SASEGT. The CDR3 DNA sequence: TGTGCCAGCCGGCTGGAGATCTACGAGCAGTACTTC. Protein: CASRLEIYEQYF.

The genes are TRBV30 and TRBJ2-7, with D perhaps matching TRBD2 (5 bases). CDR1 GTSNPN and CDR2 SVGIG come from the germline V gene (reference sequence). This CDR3 is 13 amino acids long. The V end was cut by 0 bases, the J end by 4 bases, with 10 bases between. The CDR3 bases are TGTGCCTGGAGTGTCCCTAGCCCATACGAGCAGTACTTC. It yields the protein CAWSVPSPYEQYF.

This clone has just one count. The rearrangement joins TRBV10-3 to TRBJ2-6, with 9 positions matching TRBD1. Germline V lookup: CDR1 ENHRY, CDR2 SYGVKD. The CDR3 is made up of 15 amino acids. With 11 bases clipped from V and 3 bases from J, the junction kept 8 bases outside the gene matches. CDR3 DNA: TGTGCCTTTGGGGACAGGGCAAATGGGGCCAACGTCCTGACTTTC. Amino acids: CAFGDRANGANVLTF.

J is TRBJ2-7 and V is TRBV7-9; possibly TRBD2 for D (6 bases). The germline V and J ends were trimmed by 1 base and 7 bases, with 14 bases remaining between them. This CDR3 has 14 residues. Germline values: CDR1 SEHNR, CDR2 FQNEAQ (reference sequence). The chain's CDR3 is CASSLGNFRGEQYF. CDR3 sequence (DNA): TGTGCCAGCAGCTTAGGAAATTTCCGGGGGGAGCAGTACTTC.

This clone has only one observation. The CDR3 protein is CASSVPNTEAFF. DNA for the CDR3: TGTGCCAGCAGCGTCCCGAACACTGAAGCTTTCTTT. This chain joins TRBV7-9 and TRBJ1-1; no reliable D call. Trimming removed 5 bases from V and 1 base from J, with 5 bases in between. CDR1 is SEHNR, CDR2 FQNEAQ, per germline (reference sequence). The CDR3 runs to 12 residues.

The count of this clone is one. This chain uses TRBV19 with TRBJ2-3; 12 nucleotides match TRBD2. The ends lost 4 bases at V and 5 bases at J; junction bases unmatched: 7. CDR1 and CDR2 from the germline V gene are LNHDA and SQIVND (reference sequence). This CDR3 spans 16 amino acids. The CDR3 coding sequence is TGTGCCAGTAGTACGGACAAGACTAGCGGGGGAGATACGCAGTATTTT. Translated: CASSTDKTSGGDTQYF. The full variable domain, in which reference TRBV19 and TRBJ2-3 provide the parts outside the CDR3, is DGGITQSPKYLFRKEGQNVTLSCEQNLNHDAMYWYRQDPGQGLRLIYYSQIVNDFQKGDIAEGYSVSREKKESFPLTVTSAQKNPTAFYLCASSTDKTSGGDTQYFGPGTRLTVL.

The CDR3 sequence is CASSLNALRQFF. The CDR3 DNA reads TGTGCCAGCAGCTTGAACGCATTAAGGCAGTTCTTC. The chain links TRBV5-6 to TRBJ2-1; no definite D call. Per the germline V gene, CDR1 is SGHDT and CDR2 is YYEEEE. CDR3 size: 12 residues. V dropped 1 base and J dropped 12 bases, with 11 bases sitting between them.

This rearrangement joins TRBV10-3 to TRBJ2-2; possibly TRBD1 for D (6 bases). The germline CDR1 and CDR2 sequences are ENHRY and SYGVKD. This CDR3 spans 14 amino acids. V was trimmed by 3 bases and J by 1 base, leaving 6 bases between them. The DNA for the CDR3 is TGTGCCATCAGTGACAGGGGGAACACCGGGGAGCTGTTTTTT. This gives the protein CAISDRGNTGELFF.

The chain carries TRBV11-3 and TRBJ1-3; possible D gene TRBD1, 5 bases. V gave up 3 bases and J gave up 2 bases, with 11 bases separating them. Germline V CDR1 and CDR2: SGHNT, YENEEA. This CDR3 contains 15 residues. CDR3 residues: CASSFDRPAGNTIYF. The DNA of the CDR3 is TGTGCCAGCAGCTTCGACAGACCGGCTGGAAACACCATATATTTT.

The J gene is TRBJ2-1, the V gene TRBV27; tentatively, D is TRBD1 (6 bases). CDR1 is MNHEY and CDR2 is SMNVEV in the germline V gene (reference sequence). This CDR3 is 13 amino acids long. V was trimmed by 4 bases and J by 6 bases, leaving 10 bases between them. This CDR3 is CASSSTGRNEQFF. CDR3 DNA: TGTGCCAGCAGTTCCACAGGGCGCAATGAGCAGTTCTTC.